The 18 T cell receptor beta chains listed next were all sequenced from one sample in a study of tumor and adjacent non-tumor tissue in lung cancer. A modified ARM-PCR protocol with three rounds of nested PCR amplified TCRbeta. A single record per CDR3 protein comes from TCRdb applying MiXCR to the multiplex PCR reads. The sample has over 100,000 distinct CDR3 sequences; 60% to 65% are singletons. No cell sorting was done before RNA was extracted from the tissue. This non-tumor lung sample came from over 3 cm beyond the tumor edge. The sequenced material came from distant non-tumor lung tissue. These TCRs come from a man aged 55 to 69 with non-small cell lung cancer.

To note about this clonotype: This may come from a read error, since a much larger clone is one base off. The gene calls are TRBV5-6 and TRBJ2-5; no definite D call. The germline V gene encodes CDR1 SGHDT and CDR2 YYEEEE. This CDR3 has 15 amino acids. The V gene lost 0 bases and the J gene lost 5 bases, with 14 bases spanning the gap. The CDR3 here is CASSLVQSLRETQYF. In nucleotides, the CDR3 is TGTGCCAGCAGCTTGGTACAGTCCCTTAGGGAGACCCAGTACTTC.

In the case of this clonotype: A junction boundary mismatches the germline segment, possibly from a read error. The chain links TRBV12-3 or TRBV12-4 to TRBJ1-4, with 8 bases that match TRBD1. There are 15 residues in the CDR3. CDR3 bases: TGTGCCATCAGTTGCGGGACAGGAAATTCTGAAAAACTGTTTTTT. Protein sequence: CAISCGTGNSEKLFF.

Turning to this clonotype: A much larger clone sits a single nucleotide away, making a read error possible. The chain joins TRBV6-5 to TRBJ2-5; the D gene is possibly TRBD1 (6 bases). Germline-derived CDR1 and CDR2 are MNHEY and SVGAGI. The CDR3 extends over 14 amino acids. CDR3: CACSYRGGQETQYF. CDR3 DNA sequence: TGTGCCTGCAGTTACAGAGGGGGCCAAGAGACCCAGTACTTC.

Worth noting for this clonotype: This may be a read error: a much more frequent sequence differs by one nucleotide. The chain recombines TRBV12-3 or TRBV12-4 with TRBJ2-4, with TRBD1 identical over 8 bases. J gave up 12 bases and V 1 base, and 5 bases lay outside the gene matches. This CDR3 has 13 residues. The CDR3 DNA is TGTGCCAGCAGTTTAGGACAGGGGCTTAATCAGTACTTC. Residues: CASSLGQGLNQYF.

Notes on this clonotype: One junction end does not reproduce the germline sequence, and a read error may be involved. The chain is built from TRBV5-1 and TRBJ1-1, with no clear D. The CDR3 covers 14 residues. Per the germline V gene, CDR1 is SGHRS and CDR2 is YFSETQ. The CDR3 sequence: CASSLAEDASEAFF. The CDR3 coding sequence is TGCGCCAGTAGCTTGGCTGAGGACGCTTCTGAAGCTTTCTTT.

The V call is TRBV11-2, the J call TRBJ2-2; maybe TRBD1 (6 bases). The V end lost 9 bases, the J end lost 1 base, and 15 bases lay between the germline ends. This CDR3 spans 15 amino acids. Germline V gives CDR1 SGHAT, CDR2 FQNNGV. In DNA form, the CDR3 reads TGTGCCAGTGGACCCGGGACACAGAACACCGGGGAGCTGTTTTTT. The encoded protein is CASGPGTQNTGELFF.

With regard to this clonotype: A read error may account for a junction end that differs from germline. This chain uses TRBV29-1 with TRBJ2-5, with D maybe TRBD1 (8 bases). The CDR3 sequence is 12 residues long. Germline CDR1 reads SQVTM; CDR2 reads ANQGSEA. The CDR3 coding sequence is TGCAGCGACCAGGGGGCGCGGGAGACCCATTACTTC. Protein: CSDQGARETHYF.

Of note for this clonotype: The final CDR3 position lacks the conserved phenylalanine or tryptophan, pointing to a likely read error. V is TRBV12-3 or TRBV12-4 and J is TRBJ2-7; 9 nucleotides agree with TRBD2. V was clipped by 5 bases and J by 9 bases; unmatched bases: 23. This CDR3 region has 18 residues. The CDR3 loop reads CASSLRRGGLRAAGGQYI. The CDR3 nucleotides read TGTGCCAGCAGTCTTAGGCGGGGGGGACTTCGGGCCGCGGGCGGGCAGTACATC.

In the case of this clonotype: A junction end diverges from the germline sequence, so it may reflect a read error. The CDR3 nucleotides are TGTTCCAGTAGTGAATCACGGTTCCAAGAGACCCAGTACTTC. This sequence encodes CSSSESRFQETQYF. V gene TRBV19 combines with J gene TRBJ2-5; D is unresolved. There are 14 residues in the CDR3. Germline V gene lookup returns CDR1 LNHDA and CDR2 SQIVND (reference sequence).

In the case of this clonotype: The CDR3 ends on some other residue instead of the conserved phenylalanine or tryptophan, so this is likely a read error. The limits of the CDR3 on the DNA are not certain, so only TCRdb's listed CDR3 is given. The CDR3 spells CASSYSLDKGRSRPYL. V usage is TRBV6-6 and J usage is TRBJ2-7; the table gives TRBD1 as D, unverified against the DNA. The CDR3 region is 16 residues in length, termini included. Germline lookup yields CDR1 MNHNY and CDR2 SVGAGI (reference sequence).

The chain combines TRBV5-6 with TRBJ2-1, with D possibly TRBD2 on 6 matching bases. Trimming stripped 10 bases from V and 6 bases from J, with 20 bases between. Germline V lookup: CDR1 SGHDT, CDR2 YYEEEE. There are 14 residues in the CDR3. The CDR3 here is CAGTEGRPINEQFF. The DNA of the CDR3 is TGTGCCGGCACGGAGGGAAGGCCGATCAATGAGCAGTTCTTC.

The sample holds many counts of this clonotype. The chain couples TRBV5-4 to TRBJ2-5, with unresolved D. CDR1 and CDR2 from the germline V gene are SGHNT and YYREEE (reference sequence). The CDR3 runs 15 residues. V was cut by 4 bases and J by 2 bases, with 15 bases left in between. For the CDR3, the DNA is TGTGCCAGCAGCCCAGGAGCGCGCCTACAAGAGACCCAGTACTTC. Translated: CASSPGARLQETQYF.

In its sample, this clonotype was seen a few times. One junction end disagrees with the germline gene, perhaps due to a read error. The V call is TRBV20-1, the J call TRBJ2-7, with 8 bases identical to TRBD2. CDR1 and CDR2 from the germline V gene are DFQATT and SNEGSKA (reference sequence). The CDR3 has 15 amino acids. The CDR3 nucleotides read TGCACTGCTAGAGATCGAACTAGCGGTCCCTACGAGCAGTACTTC. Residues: CTARDRTSGPYEQYF.

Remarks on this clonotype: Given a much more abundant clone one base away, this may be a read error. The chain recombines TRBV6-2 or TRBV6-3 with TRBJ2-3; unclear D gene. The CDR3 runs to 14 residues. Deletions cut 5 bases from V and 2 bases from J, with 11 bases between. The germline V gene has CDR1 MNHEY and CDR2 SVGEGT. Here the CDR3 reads CASSGSLHTDTQYF. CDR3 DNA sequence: TGTGCCAGCAGTGGCAGCCTCCACACAGATACGCAGTATTTT.

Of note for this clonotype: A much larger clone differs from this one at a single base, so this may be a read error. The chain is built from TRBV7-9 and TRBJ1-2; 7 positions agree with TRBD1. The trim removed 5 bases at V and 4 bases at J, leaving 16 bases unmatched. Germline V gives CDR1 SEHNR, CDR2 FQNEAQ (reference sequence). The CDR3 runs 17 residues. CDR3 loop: CASSPGGAAGSFYGYTF. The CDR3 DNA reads TGTGCCAGCAGCCCAGGGGGAGCGGCGGGGAGCTTCTATGGCTACACCTTC.

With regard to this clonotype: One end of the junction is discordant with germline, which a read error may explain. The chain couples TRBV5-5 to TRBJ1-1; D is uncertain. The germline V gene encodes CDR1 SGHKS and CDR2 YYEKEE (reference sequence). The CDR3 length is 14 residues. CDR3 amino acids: CASCLGLSNTEVFF. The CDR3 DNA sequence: TGTGCCAGCTGCTTGGGATTGTCGAACACTGAAGTTTTCTTT.

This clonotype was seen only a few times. CDR3 nucleotides: TGTGCCAGCAGTGCCCCTCCTGACGGTGGCTCCTACAATGAGCAGTTCTTC. Translating it yields CASSAPPDGGSYNEQFF. V usage is TRBV2 and J usage is TRBJ2-1; unclear D gene. The CDR3 is made up of 17 amino acids. Germline assignment: CDR1 SNHLY and CDR2 FYNNEI. The germline V and J ends were trimmed by 4 bases and 0 bases, with 16 bases remaining between them.

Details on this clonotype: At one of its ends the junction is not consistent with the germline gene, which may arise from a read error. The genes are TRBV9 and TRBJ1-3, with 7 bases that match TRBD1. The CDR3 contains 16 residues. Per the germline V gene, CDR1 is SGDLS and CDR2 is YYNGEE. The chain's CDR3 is CASSLGQLSSGNTIYF. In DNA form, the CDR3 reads TGTGCTAGCAGCCTGGGACAGTTAAGCTCTGGAAACACCATATATTTT.